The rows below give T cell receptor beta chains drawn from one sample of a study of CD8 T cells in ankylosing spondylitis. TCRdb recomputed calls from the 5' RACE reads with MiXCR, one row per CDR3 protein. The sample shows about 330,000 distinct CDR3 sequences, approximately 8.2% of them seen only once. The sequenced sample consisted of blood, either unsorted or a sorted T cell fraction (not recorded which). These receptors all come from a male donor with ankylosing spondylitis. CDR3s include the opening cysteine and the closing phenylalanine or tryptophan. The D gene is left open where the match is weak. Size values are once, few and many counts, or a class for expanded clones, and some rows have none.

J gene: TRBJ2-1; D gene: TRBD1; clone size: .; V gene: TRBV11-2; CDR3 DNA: TGTGCCAGCAGCTCACTGGACAGGGGCGGTGAGCAGTTCTTC; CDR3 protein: CASSSLDRGGEQFF
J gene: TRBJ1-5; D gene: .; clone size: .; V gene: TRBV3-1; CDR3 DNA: TGTGCCAGCAGCCAAGATCAGGGATGGAAGCCCCAGCATTTT; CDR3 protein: CASSQDQGWKPQHF
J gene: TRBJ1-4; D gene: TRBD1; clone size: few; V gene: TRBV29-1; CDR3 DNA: TGCAGCGTTGGGACAGGGCGAGGGAATGAAAAACTGTTTTTT; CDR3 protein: CSVGTGRGNEKLFF
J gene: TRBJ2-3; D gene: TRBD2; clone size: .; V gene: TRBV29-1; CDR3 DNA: TGCAGCGTTGAAGGTGGTAGCGGGAACACAGATACGCAGTATTTT; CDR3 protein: CSVEGGSGNTDTQYF
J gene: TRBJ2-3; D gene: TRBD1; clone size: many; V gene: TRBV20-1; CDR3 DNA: TGCAGTGCTACTCAACGACAGGGGGCTGGAGATACGCAGTATTTT; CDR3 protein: CSATQRQGAGDTQYF
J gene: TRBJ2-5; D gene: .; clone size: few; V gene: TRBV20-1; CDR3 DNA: TGCAGTGCTAGAGATAGCAGGGCCGCAGAGACCCAGTACTTC; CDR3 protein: CSARDSRAAETQYF
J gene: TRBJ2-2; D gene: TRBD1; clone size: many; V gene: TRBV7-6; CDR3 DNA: TGTGCCAGCAGCTCTCGGACAGGGCGAACCGGGGAGCTGTTTTTT; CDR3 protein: CASSSRTGRTGELFF
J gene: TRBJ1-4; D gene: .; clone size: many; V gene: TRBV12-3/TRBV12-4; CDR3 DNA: TGTGCCAGCAGTTTGTATGGGGATGAAAAACTGTTTTTT; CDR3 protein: CASSLYGDEKLFF
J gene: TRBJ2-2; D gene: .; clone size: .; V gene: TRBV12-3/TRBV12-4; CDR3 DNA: TGTGCCAGCAACCAAGGGACGCCCACCGGGGAGCTGTTTTTT; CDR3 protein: CASNQGTPTGELFF
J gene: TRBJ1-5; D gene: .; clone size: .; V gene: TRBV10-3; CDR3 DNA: TGTGCCTCGCGTGGGGTATCTCAGCCCCAGCATTTT; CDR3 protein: CASRGVSQPQHF
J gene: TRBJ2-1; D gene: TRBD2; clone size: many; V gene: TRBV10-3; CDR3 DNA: TGTGCCATCACTCCTGGACTAGCGGGAGTTTACAATGAGCAGTTCTTC; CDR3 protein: CAITPGLAGVYNEQFF
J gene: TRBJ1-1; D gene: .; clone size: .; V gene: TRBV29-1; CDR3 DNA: TGCAGCGTTGAAGGCAGGGGCACTGAAGCTTTCTTT; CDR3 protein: CSVEGRGTEAFF
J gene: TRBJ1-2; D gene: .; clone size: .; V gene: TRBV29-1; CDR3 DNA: TGCAGCGTTGAAGATCTCGGCGGTCGCTACACCTTC; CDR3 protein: CSVEDLGGRYTF
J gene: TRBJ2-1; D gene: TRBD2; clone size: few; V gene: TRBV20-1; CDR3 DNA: TGCAGTGCTAGAGATCCGGGACTAACGAACTACAATGAGCAGTTCTTC; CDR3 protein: CSARDPGLTNYNEQFF
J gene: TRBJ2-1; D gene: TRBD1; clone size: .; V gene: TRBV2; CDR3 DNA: TGTGCCAGCAGTGAAGCGCTAGGCAGGGGGATCCAACCCTCCTACAATGAGCAGTTCTTC; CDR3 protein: CASSEALGRGIQPSYNEQFF
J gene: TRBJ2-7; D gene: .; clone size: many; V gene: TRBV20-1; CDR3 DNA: TGCAGCGCCCTCAGGGATGGGGTCTACGAGCAGTACTTC; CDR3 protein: CSALRDGVYEQYF
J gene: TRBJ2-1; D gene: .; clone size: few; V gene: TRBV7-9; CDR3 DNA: TGTGCCAGCAGCTTAGCTAGACACTACAATGAGCAGTTCTTC; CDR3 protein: CASSLARHYNEQFF
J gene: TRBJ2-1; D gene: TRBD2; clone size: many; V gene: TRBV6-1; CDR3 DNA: TGTGCCAGCAGTGAAGCGTGGGGAGGGAGTGAGCAGTTCTTC; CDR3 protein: CASSEAWGGSEQFF
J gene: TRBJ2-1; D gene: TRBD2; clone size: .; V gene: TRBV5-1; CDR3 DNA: TGCGCCAGCAGATACGGGACTAGCGGGTCCAATGAGCAGTTCTTC; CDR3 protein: CASRYGTSGSNEQFF
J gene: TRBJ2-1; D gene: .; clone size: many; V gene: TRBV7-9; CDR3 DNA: TGTGCCAGCAGCAAGAACAATGAGCAGTTCTTC; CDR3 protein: CASSKNNEQFF
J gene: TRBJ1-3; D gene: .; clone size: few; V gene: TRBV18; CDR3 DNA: TGTGCCAGCTCACCGGCGAACTCTGGAAACACCATATATTTT; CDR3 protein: CASSPANSGNTIYF
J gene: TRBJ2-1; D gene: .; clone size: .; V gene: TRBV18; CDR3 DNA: TGTGCCAGCTCACCGGGACCCGGGCTTACGAATGAGCAGTTCTTC; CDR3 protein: CASSPGPGLTNEQFF
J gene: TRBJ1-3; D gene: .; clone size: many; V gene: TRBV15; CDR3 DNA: TGTGCCACCAGCAGAGATAGTGGTTTTGGAAACACCATATATTTT; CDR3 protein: CATSRDSGFGNTIYF
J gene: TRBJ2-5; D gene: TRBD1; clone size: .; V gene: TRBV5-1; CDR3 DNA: TGCGCCAGCAGTTCCGGGACAGGTTCTCAAGAGACCCAGTACTTC; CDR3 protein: CASSSGTGSQETQYF
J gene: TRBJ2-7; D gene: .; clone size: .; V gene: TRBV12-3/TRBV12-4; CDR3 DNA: TGTGCCAGCAGTTTACGGCCTAGCGTTCCCTACGAGCGGTACTTC; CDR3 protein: CASSLRPSVPYERYF
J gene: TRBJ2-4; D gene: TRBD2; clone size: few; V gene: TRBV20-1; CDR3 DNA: TGCAGTGCTGACAGCGGGAGGGCCGAGGATTCCAAAAACATTCAGTACTTC; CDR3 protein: CSADSGRAEDSKNIQYF
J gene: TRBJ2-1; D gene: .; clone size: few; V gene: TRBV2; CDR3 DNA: TGTGCCAGCAGACGTCTCAGGTTCACCTCCTACAATGAGCAGTTCTTC; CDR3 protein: CASRRLRFTSYNEQFF
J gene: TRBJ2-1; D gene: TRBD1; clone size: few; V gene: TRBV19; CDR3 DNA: TGTGCCAGTAGTATACGACAGGGGATTGAGCAGTTCTTC; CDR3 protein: CASSIRQGIEQFF
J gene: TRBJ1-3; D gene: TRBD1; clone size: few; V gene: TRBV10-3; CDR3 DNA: TGTGCCATCAGCGAGGACAGGGGGCGAGGAAACACCATATATTTT; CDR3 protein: CAISEDRGRGNTIYF
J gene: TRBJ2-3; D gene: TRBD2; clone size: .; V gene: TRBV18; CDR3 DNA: TGTGCCAGCTCACCATCCCTGGCGGGGGGCACAGATACGCAGTATTTT; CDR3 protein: CASSPSLAGGTDTQYF
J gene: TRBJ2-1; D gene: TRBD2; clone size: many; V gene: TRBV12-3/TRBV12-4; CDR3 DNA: TGTGCCAGCAGTTTAATACTAGCGGGAGCGGGCAATGAGCAGTTCTTC; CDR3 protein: CASSLILAGAGNEQFF
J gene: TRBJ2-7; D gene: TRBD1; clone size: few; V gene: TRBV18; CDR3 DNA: TGTGCCAGCTCCGGGACAGGGTCCTACGAGCAGTACTTC; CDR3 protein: CASSGTGSYEQYF
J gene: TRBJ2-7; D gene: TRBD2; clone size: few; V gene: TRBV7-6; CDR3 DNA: TGTGCCAGCAGCTTAGGGTCTAGCGGGAGGCAGACTACCTACGAGCAGTACTTC; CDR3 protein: CASSLGSSGRQTTYEQYF
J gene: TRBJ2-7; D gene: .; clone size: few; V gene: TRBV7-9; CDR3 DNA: TGTGCCAGCAGCTCAGGCGGCGGAAGCCCCTACGAGCAGTACTTC; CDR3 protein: CASSSGGGSPYEQYF
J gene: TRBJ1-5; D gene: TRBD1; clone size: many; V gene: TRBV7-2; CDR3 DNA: TGTGCCAGCAGCACCGGGACAGGGGGAGCACAGCCCCAGCATTTT; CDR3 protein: CASSTGTGGAQPQHF
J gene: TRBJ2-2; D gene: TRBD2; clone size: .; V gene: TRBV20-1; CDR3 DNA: TGCAGTGCCGGGACTAGCCGGCTGGGGGAGCTGTTTTTT; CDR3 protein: CSAGTSRLGELFF
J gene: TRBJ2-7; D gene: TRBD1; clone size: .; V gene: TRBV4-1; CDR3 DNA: TGCGCCAGCAGCCCGGGACAGGGGGGCTCCTACGAGCAGTACTTC; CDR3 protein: CASSPGQGGSYEQYF
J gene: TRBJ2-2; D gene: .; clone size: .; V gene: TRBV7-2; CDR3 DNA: TGTGCCAGCAGCATGATACGGAACACCGGGGAGCTGTTTTTT; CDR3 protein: CASSMIRNTGELFF
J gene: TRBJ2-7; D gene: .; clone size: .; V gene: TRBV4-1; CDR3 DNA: TGCGCCAGCAGCCAGGTCCGGGACTCCGAGCAGTACTTC; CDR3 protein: CASSQVRDSEQYF
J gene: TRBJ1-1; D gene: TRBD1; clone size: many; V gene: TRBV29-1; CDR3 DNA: TGCAGCGCGCACGACAGGGGCCGGTCCCCTGAAGCTTTCTTT; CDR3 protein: CSAHDRGRSPEAFF
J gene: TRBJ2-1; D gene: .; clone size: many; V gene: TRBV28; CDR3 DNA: TGTGCCAGCACCCCCGGCGGGCGGCACTCCTACAATGAGCAGTTCTTC; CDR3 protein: CASTPGGRHSYNEQFF
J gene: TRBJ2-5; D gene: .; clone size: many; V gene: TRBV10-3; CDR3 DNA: TGTGCCATCAGTGTTGCGGCAGGCAGCGAAGAGACCCAGTACTTC; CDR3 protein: CAISVAAGSEETQYF
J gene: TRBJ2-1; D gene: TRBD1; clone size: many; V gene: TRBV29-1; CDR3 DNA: TGCAGCGCGACAGGGAGCGAGCAGTTCTTC; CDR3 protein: CSATGSEQFF
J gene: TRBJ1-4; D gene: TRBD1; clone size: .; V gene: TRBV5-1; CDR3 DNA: TGCGCCAGCAGCGACTCCGGGACAGGGCACACAACTAATGAAAAACTGTTTTTT; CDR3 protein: CASSDSGTGHTTNEKLFF
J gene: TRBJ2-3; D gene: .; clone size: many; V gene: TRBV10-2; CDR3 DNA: TGCGCCAGCAGGGACTCCTGGGGACCCACAGATACGCAGTATTTT; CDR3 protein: CASRDSWGPTDTQYF
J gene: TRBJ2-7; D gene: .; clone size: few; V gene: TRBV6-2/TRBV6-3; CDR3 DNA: TGTGCCAGCAGTTACGGTTTCGGGGACTACGAGCAGTACTTC; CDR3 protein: CASSYGFGDYEQYF
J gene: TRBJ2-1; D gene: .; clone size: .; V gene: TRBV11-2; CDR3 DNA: TGTGCCAGCAGCTTGTTCCCTGGACCCAAGGATGAGCAGTTCTTC; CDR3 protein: CASSLFPGPKDEQFF
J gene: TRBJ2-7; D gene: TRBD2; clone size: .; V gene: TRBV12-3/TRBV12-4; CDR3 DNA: TGTGCCAGTCGGGTAGCGGGTATTAGGGATGCCTACGAGCAGTACTTC; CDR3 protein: CASRVAGIRDAYEQYF
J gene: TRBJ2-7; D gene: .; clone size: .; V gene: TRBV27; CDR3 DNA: TGTGCCAGCAGTTTACAAGCAGGGTGGTCCTACGAGCAGTACTTC; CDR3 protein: CASSLQAGWSYEQYF